The 28 T cell receptor beta chains below all came from one sample that was sequenced in a study. TCRdb processed the reads anew with MiXCR; each CDR3 protein has one entry. The data hold about 5,800 distinct CDR3 sequences, with 9.5% observed a single time. The sample was CD4+ T cells from synovial fluid. All receptors derive from a human donor with rheumatoid arthritis.

By its share, this clonotype is medium-sized (0.01 to 0.1%). The chain couples TRBV18 to TRBJ2-3, with a possible D match to TRBD1 (6 bases). Trimming removed 0 bases from V and 2 bases from J, with 9 bases in between. The CDR3 extends over 15 amino acids. CDR1 is KGHSH and CDR2 is LQKENI in the germline V gene. CDR3: CASSPPRTVTDTQYF. CDR3 nucleotides: TGTGCCAGCTCACCACCAAGGACAGTCACAGATACGCAGTATTTT.

The chain carries TRBV7-2 and TRBJ2-5; D could derive from TRBD1 or TRBD2 (5 bases each). V was pared by 4 bases and J by 4 bases, with 13 bases between. In germline, CDR1 is SGHTA, CDR2 FQGNSA. CDR3 length: 14 amino acids. CDR3 in amino acids: CASSSAGTLETQYF. In DNA form, the CDR3 reads TGTGCCAGCAGCTCAGCCGGGACGTTAGAGACCCAGTACTTC.

Within the sample, this clonotype is medium-sized. The chain uses TRBV28 and TRBJ2-6; D is possibly TRBD1 (6 bases). The CDR3 length is 17 residues. V shed 6 bases and J shed 0 bases, with 15 bases lying between them. Germline V gene sequence: CDR1 MDHEN, CDR2 SYDVKM. CDR3 sequence reads: CASSDRSRISGANVLTF. The CDR3, as DNA: TGTGCCAGCAGCGACAGGAGCCGAATCTCTGGGGCCAACGTCCTGACTTTC.

This clonotype appeared many times. This chain uses TRBV11-3 with TRBJ2-1; TRBD1 matches at 7 bases. Losses at the gene ends were 6 bases for V and 7 bases for J; bases not matched to a gene: 9. Per the germline V gene, CDR1 is SGHNT and CDR2 is YENEEA. This CDR3 has 14 residues. The CDR3 bases are TGTGCCAGCAGAGCCGGGACAGAGAAAAATGAGCAGTTCTTC. This translates into CASRAGTEKNEQFF.

By sample fraction, this clonotype is medium-sized. The rearrangement uses TRBV12-3 or TRBV12-4 and TRBJ2-1; no firm D call. CDR3 length equals 11 residues. Trimming removed 6 bases at V and 5 bases at J, with 5 bases between. CDR3 residues: CASRIHNEQFF. CDR3 coding DNA: TGTGCCAGCAGGATACACAATGAGCAGTTCTTC.

The chain couples TRBV18 to TRBJ2-7, with 10 bases fitting TRBD2. With 4 bases clipped from V and 6 bases from J, the junction kept 9 bases outside the gene matches. Germline-derived CDR1 and CDR2 are KGHSH and LQKENI. This CDR3 comprises 15 residues. CDR3 protein: CASSLGLAGDREQYF. The CDR3 DNA reads TGTGCCAGCTCACTGGGGCTAGCGGGAGACCGCGAGCAGTACTTC. Based on the CDR3 plus reference TRBV18 and TRBJ2-7, the full variable domain is NAGVMQNPRHLVRRRGQEARLRCSPMKGHSHVYWYRQLPEEGLKFMVYLQKENIIDESGMPKERFSAEFPKEGPSILRIQQVVRGDSAAYFCASSLGLAGDREQYFGPGTRLTVT.

The sample holds many counts of this clonotype. The J gene is TRBJ2-1, the V gene TRBV11-1; TRBD2 agrees at 7 bases. The CDR3 length is 15 residues. J was trimmed by 7 bases and V by 6 bases; bases with no gene match: 12. The germline V gene has CDR1 SGHAT and CDR2 FQDESV (reference sequence). The CDR3 spells CASSTDLGGGNEQFF. The CDR3 region has the DNA TGTGCCAGCAGTACCGATCTTGGGGGGGGGAATGAGCAGTTCTTC.

The CDR3 here is CSARSIRDNTEAFF. Here the CDR3 DNA reads TGCAGTGCTCGATCTATTCGAGATAACACTGAAGCTTTCTTT. The chain employs TRBV20-1 and TRBJ1-1, with no clear D. The V gene lost 5 bases and the J gene lost 2 bases, with 15 bases spanning the gap. The germline CDR1 and CDR2 sequences are DFQATT and SNEGSKA (reference sequence). This CDR3 comprises 14 residues.

This clonotype came up many times. V is TRBV5-5 and J is TRBJ1-3; maybe TRBD1 (6 bases). V lost 5 bases, J lost 4 bases, and 22 bases lay in between. CDR1 SGHKS and CDR2 YYEKEE come from the germline V gene (reference sequence). This CDR3 is 17 amino acids long. CDR3 loop: CASSSQLGAMEGNTIYF. The CDR3 DNA follows: TGTGCCAGCAGTTCTCAACTGGGGGCGATGGAAGGAAACACCATATATTTT.

The table lists this clonotype with a few counts. CDR3 amino acids: CSARDRISGSTETQYF. CDR3 nucleotide sequence: TGCAGTGCTAGAGATCGGATTAGCGGGAGTACAGAGACCCAGTACTTC. V gene TRBV20-1 combines with J gene TRBJ2-5; the match to TRBD2 covers 9 bases. J gave up 4 bases and V 0 bases, and 9 bases lay outside the gene matches. The CDR3 spans 16 residues. Germline CDR1 DFQATT, CDR2 SNEGSKA (reference sequence).

Sample share makes this clonotype medium-sized. V is TRBV18 and J is TRBJ2-6, with D perhaps assigned TRBD1 or TRBD2 (5 bases each). Germline CDR1 KGHSH, CDR2 LQKENI. This CDR3 comprises 15 residues. V was pared by 5 bases and J by 6 bases, with 14 bases between. Here the CDR3 DNA reads TGTGCCAGCTCAGAGGGGCTCCAGACGGCCAACGTCCTGACTTTC. Its translation: CASSEGLQTANVLTF.

This clonotype was detected ten times or more. As DNA, the CDR3 is TGTGCCAGCAGGGGATGGGGGAATTCACCCCTCCACTTT. Protein product: CASRGWGNSPLHF. This sequence joins TRBV6-2 or TRBV6-3 and TRBJ1-6; tentative D call: TRBD1 (5 bases). CDR3 length equals 13 residues. The V end was cut by 6 bases, the J end by 7 bases, with 10 bases between. Germline CDR1 and CDR2: MNHEY and SVGEGT.

This clonotype has a count of ten or more. The J gene is TRBJ2-3, the V gene TRBV10-3; a possible D gene is TRBD1 (5 bases). CDR1 and CDR2 from the germline V gene are ENHRY and SYGVKD. V was shortened by 3 bases and J by 4 bases, with 14 bases between the two germline ends. The CDR3 is 15 residues long. This CDR3 is CAISESSQGSDTQYF. In DNA, the CDR3 is TGTGCCATCAGTGAATCGAGCCAGGGCTCAGATACGCAGTATTTT.

In this sample, this clonotype is medium-sized. The gene calls are TRBV18 and TRBJ2-1; 9 bases fit TRBD1. The CDR3 contains 14 residues. Unmatched junction bases numbered 3, after V lost 4 bases and J lost 5 bases. From germline, CDR1 is KGHSH and CDR2 LQKENI. DNA for the CDR3: TGTGCCAGCTCACTAGGGACAGGGAACAATGAGCAGTTCTTC. It specifies CASSLGTGNNEQFF.

Judged by abundance, this clonotype is medium-sized (0.01 to 0.1%). V and J are TRBV20-1 and TRBJ1-3; D perhaps matches TRBD1 (5 bases). V was clipped by 3 bases and J by 0 bases, with 9 bases between them. In germline, CDR1 is DFQATT, CDR2 SNEGSKA (reference sequence). CDR3 length: 14 amino acids. The CDR3 nucleotides are TGCAGTGCTAGTCAGGGCAGCTCTGGAAACACCATATATTTT. Its translation is CSASQGSSGNTIYF.

The J gene is TRBJ2-1, the V gene TRBV10-3; TRBD2 aligns across 14 bases. The germline V gene has CDR1 ENHRY and CDR2 SYGVKD. CDR3 size: 15 residues. Unmatched junction bases numbered 1, after V lost 4 bases and J lost 5 bases. The CDR3 loop reads CAISGLAGGNNEQFF. CDR3 nucleotides: TGTGCCATCAGTGGACTAGCGGGAGGGAACAATGAGCAGTTCTTC.

This clonotype was observed at least ten times. The chain employs TRBV6-1 and TRBJ2-3; 13 nucleotides match TRBD2. V gave up 4 bases and J gave up 1 base; unmatched junction bases: 2. Germline assignment: CDR1 MNHNS and CDR2 SASEGT. The CDR3 loop spans 16 amino acids. CDR3 DNA: TGTGCCAGCAGTGTAGGACTAGCGGGGGGCACAGATACGCAGTATTTT. It encodes CASSVGLAGGTDTQYF.

Judged by abundance, this clonotype is medium-sized. The rearrangement links TRBV19 to TRBJ2-2, with D possibly TRBD1 on 6 matching bases. CDR3 length: 14 amino acids. Germline V lookup: CDR1 LNHDA, CDR2 SQIVND (reference sequence). V lost 1 base to trimming and J lost 3 bases, with 6 bases between them. The chain's CDR3 is CASSIGTDTGELFF. CDR3 coding DNA: TGTGCCAGTAGTATAGGGACAGACACCGGGGAGCTGTTTTTT.

This clonotype was picked up many times. The rearrangement links TRBV3-1 to TRBJ2-5; weak D call: TRBD2 (5 bases). This CDR3 contains 16 residues. Trimming pared 2 bases from V and 3 bases from J, leaving 16 bases between. The germline gives CDR1 LGHDT, CDR2 YNNKEL (reference sequence). The CDR3 DNA is TGTGCCAGCAGCCAAAGTAATTCGGGGATTAAAGAGACCCAGTACTTC. Its protein is CASSQSNSGIKETQYF.

V is TRBV10-3 and J is TRBJ2-7; tentatively, D is TRBD1 (5 bases). Trimming shortened V by 3 bases and J by 2 bases, and 11 bases separated the two germline ends. The CDR3 sequence is 14 residues long. Germline V gene lookup returns CDR1 ENHRY and CDR2 SYGVKD. The CDR3 loop is CAISEGAVAYEQYF. CDR3 nucleotides: TGTGCCATCAGTGAAGGGGCAGTCGCCTACGAGCAGTACTTC.

This clonotype is medium-sized (0.01 to 0.1%) within its sample. V and J are TRBV10-3 and TRBJ2-7; the D gene is possibly TRBD2 (6 bases). This CDR3 spans 14 amino acids. Germline V gene data show CDR1 as ENHRY and CDR2 as SYGVKD. V dropped 2 bases and J dropped 7 bases, with 15 bases sitting between them. The CDR3 loop reads CAISEGDSGREQYF. The CDR3 nucleotides read TGTGCCATCAGTGAGGGGGACTCGGGAAGGGAGCAGTACTTC.

This clonotype is labeled as medium-sized (0.01 to 0.1%). This chain connects TRBV7-3 to TRBJ2-2; no firm D call. CDR3 length: 13 amino acids. Trimming cost V 3 bases and J 1 base, with 3 bases left between them. CDR1 SGHTA and CDR2 FQGTGA come from the germline V gene. The CDR3: CASSFGNTGELFF. CDR3 coding DNA: TGTGCCAGCAGCTTTGGGAACACCGGGGAGCTGTTTTTT.

This clonotype was counted many times. The chain employs TRBV5-1 and TRBJ1-2; D is unresolved. Germline V gives CDR1 SGHRS, CDR2 YFSETQ. The CDR3 sequence is 15 residues long. The V end lost 0 bases, the J end lost 4 bases, and 13 bases lay between the germline ends. The CDR3 region is CASSLGSSESYGYTF. CDR3 DNA: TGCGCCAGCAGCTTGGGTAGCTCCGAGAGCTATGGCTACACCTTC.

This clonotype was detected a few times. This chain joins TRBV12-3 or TRBV12-4 and TRBJ2-5; 7 nucleotides line up with TRBD1. Trimming took 5 bases from V and 4 from J; bases not matched to a gene: 7. This CDR3 contains 14 residues. This CDR3 is CASSKGTVLETQYF. CDR3 sequence (DNA): TGTGCCAGCAGTAAGGGGACAGTCCTAGAGACCCAGTACTTC.

This clonotype occurred many times. The rearrangement uses TRBV18 and TRBJ2-7; 7 nucleotides match TRBD2. The V and J ends lost 4 bases and 2 bases, in that order; junction bases with no gene match: 5. CDR1 and CDR2 from the germline V gene are KGHSH and LQKENI. This CDR3 has 14 amino acids. DNA of the CDR3: TGTGCCAGCTCACTGGCTAGCGGAACCTACGAGCAGTACTTC. This codes for CASSLASGTYEQYF. Full variable domain (rest looked up from reference TRBV18 and TRBJ2-7): NAGVMQNPRHLVRRRGQEARLRCSPMKGHSHVYWYRQLPEEGLKFMVYLQKENIIDESGMPKERFSAEFPKEGPSILRIQQVVRGDSAAYFCASSLASGTYEQYFGPGTRLTVT.

For this clonotype: This could be a read error, since a much larger clone is one nucleotide away. CDR3 in DNA: TGTGCCAGCTCAACGAGTGCGGACAGGGACTATGGCTACACCTTC. Protein sequence: CASSTSADRDYGYTF. The chain is built from TRBV18 and TRBJ1-2, with 8 bases fitting TRBD1. V shed 5 bases, J shed 3 bases, and the junction held 8 bases outside the gene matches. The CDR3 is 15 residues long. CDR1 KGHSH and CDR2 LQKENI come from the germline V gene.

This clonotype was seen at least ten times. This chain links TRBV2 with TRBJ2-7; a possible D gene is TRBD1 (5 bases). V lost 3 bases, J lost 2 bases, and 11 bases lay in between. The CDR3 runs to 14 residues. Germline CDR1 is SNHLY and CDR2 is FYNNEI. The CDR3, as DNA: TGTGCCAGCAGTGACAGGTGGGGCCCCTACGAGCAGTACTTC. Its translation is CASSDRWGPYEQYF.

This clonotype was seen at least ten times. The chain carries TRBV7-2 and TRBJ1-2, with D possibly TRBD1 on 6 matching bases. With 1 base removed from V and 3 bases from J, the gap between germline ends came to 9 bases. The CDR3 is 14 amino acids. Germline loops: CDR1 SGHTA, CDR2 FQGNSA. The DNA for the CDR3 is TGTGCCAGCAGCTTAGGGACAGTTTACTATGGCTACACCTTC. Translated: CASSLGTVYYGYTF. Combining the CDR3 with reference TRBV7-2 and TRBJ1-2 gives the whole variable domain GAGVSQSPSNKVTEKGKDVELRCDPISGHTALYWYRQSLGQGLEFLIYFQGNSAPDKSGLPSDRFSAERTGGSVSTLTIQRTQQEDSAVYLCASSLGTVYYGYTFGSGTRLTVV.